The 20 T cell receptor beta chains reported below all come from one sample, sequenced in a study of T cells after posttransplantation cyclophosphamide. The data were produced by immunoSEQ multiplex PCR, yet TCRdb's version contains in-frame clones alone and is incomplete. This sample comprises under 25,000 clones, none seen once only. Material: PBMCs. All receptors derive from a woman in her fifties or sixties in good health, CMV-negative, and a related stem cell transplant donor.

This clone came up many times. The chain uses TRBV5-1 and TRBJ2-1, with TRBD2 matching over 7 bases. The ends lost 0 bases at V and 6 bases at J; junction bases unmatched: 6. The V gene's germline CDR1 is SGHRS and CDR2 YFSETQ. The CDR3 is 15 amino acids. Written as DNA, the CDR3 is TGCGCCAGCAGCTTGGAAAGGACTAGTCTCAATGAGCAGTTCTTC. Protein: CASSLERTSLNEQFF.

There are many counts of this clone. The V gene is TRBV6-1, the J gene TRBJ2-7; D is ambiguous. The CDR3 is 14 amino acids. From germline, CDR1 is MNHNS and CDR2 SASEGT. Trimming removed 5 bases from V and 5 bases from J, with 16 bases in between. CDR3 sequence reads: CASSSGFRNDEQYF. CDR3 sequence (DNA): TGTGCCAGCAGTTCCGGGTTCCGGAACGACGAGCAGTACTTC.

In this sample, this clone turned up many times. CDR3 bases: TGTGCCAGTAGTATCGGCGGGCATAACACAGATACGCAGTATTTT. Amino acid sequence: CASSIGGHNTDTQYF. The V gene is TRBV19, the J gene TRBJ2-3; D is possibly TRBD2 (5 bases). Trimming left V 3 bases short and J 2 bases short, with 12 bases between. The germline V gene has CDR1 LNHDA and CDR2 SQIVND (reference sequence). The CDR3 loop spans 15 amino acids.

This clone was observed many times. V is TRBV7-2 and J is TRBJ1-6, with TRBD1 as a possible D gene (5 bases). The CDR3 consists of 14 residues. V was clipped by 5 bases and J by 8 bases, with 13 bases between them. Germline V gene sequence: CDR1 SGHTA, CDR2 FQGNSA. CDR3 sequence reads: CASSVRGWDSPLHF. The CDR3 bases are TGTGCCAGCAGCGTGCGGGGGTGGGATTCACCCCTCCACTTT.

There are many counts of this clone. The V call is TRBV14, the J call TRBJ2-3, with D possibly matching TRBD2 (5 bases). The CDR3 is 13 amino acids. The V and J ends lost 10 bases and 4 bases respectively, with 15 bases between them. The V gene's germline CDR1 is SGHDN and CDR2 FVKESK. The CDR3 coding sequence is TGTGCCACGTCGAGAGCGGTTTCAGATACGCAGTATTTT. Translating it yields CATSRAVSDTQYF.

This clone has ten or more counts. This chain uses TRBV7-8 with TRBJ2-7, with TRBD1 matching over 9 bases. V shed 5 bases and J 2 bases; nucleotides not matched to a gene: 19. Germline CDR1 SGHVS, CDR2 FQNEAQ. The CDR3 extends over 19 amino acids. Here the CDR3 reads CASSLPGQGHSVGTYEQYV. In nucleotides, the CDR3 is TGTGCCAGCAGCCTTCCGGGACAGGGCCATTCTGTTGGGACCTACGAGCAGTACGTC.

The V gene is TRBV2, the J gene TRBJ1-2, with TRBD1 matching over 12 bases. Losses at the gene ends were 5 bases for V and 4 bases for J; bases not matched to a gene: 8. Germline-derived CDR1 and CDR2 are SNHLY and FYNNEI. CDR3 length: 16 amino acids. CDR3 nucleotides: TGTGCCAGCAGTCCGGGACAGGGGGCTTGGGGCTATGGCTACACCTTC. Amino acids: CASSPGQGAWGYGYTF. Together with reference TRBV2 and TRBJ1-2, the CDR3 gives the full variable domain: EPEVTQTPSHQVTQMGQEVILRCVPISNHLYFYWYRQILGQKVEFLVSFYNNEISEKSEIFDDQFSVERPDGSNFTLKIRSTKLEDSAMYFCASSPGQGAWGYGYTFGSGTRLTVV.

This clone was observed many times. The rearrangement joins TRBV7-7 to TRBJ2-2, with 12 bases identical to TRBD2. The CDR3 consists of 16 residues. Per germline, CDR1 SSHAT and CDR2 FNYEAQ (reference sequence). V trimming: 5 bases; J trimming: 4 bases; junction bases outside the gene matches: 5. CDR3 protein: CASSLTSGSVTGELFF. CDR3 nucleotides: TGTGCCAGCAGCCTGACTAGCGGGAGCGTCACCGGGGAGCTGTTTTTT.

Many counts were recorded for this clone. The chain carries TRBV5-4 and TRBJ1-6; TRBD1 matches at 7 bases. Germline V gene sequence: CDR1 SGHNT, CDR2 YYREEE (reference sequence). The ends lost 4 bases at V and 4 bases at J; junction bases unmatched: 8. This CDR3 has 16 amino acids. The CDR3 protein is CASSRLQGTYNSPLHF. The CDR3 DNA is TGTGCCAGCAGCCGTTTACAGGGGACGTATAATTCACCCCTCCACTTT.

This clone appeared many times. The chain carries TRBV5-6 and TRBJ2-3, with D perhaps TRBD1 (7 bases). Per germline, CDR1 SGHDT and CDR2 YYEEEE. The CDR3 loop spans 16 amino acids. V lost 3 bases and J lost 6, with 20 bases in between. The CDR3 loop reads CASSSLGPGGMDTQYF. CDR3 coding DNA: TGTGCCAGCAGCTCCCTCGGGCCAGGGGGGATGGATACGCAGTATTTT.

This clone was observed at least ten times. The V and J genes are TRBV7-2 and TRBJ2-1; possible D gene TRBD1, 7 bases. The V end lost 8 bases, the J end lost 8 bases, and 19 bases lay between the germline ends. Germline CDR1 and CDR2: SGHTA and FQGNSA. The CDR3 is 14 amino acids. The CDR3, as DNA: TGTGCCAGCCGTCGACAGGGAGGCTATGATGAGCAGTTCTTC. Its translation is CASRRQGGYDEQFF.

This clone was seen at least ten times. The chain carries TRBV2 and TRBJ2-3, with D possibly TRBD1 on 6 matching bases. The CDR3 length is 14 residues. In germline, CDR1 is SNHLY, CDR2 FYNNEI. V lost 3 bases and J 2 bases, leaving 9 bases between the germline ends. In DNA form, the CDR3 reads TGTGCCAGCAGTGAGACAGGATTCACAGATACGCAGTATTTT. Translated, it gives CASSETGFTDTQYF.

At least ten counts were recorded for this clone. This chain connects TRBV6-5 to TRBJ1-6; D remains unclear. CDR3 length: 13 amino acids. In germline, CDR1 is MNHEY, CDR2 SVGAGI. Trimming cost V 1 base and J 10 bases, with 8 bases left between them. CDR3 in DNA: TGTGCCAGCAGTTACTACTCGTTGTCACCCCTCCACTTT. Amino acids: CASSYYSLSPLHF.

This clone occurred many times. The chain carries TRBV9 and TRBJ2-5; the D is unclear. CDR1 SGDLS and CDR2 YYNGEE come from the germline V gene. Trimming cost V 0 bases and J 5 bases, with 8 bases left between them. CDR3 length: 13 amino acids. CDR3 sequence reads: CASSVVPRETQYF. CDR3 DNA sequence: TGTGCCAGCAGCGTAGTCCCACGGGAGACCCAGTACTTC.

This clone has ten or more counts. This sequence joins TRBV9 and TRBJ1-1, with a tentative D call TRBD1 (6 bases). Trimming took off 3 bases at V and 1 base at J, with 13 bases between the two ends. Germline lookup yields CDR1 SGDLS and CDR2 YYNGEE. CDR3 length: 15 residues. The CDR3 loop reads CASSAATGKNTEAFF. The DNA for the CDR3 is TGTGCCAGCAGCGCCGCTACAGGGAAGAACACTGAAGCTTTCTTT.

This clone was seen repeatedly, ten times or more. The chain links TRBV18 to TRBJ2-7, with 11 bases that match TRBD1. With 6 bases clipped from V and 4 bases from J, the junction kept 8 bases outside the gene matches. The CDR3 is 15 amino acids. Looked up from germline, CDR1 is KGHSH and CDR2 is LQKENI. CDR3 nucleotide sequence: TGTGCCAGCTCCCTCGGACAGGGGGCGCTTTACGAGCAGTACGTC. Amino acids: CASSLGQGALYEQYV.

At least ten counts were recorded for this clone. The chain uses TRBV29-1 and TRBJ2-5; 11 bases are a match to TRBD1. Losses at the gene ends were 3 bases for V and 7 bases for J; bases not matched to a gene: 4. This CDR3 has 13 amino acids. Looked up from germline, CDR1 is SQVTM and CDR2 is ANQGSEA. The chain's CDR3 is CSVDGQGALTQYF. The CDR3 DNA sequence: TGCAGCGTTGATGGACAGGGGGCTTTGACCCAGTACTTC.

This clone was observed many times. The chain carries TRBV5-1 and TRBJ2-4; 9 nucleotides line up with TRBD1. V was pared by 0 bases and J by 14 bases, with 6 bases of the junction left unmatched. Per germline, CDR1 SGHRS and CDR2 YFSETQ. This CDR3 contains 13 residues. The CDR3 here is CASSLGGQGREYF. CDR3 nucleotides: TGCGCCAGCAGCTTGGGGGGACAGGGAAGGGAGTACTTC.

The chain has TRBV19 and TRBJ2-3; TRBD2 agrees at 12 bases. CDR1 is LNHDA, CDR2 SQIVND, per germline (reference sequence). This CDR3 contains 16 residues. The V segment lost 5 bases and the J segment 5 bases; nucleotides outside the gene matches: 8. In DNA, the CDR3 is TGTGCCAGTAGTCGACTAGCGGGGGCTGCGGGAGATACGCAGTATTTT. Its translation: CASSRLAGAAGDTQYF.

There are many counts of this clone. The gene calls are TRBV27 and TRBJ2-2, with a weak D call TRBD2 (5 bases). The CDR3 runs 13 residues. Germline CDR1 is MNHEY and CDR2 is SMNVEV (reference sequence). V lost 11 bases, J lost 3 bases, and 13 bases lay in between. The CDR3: CASQADYTGELFF. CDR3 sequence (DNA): TGTGCCTCCCAAGCGGACTACACCGGGGAGCTGTTTTTT.